This TCR beta chain was retrieved from a study of blood T cell repertoires in COVID-19. The assay was immunoSEQ multiplex PCR, and TCRdb's table has in-frame clones only and misses some. The sample has about 200,000 clones, 88% seen once. The CDR3 runs 13 residues. Unmatched junction bases numbered 7, after V lost 6 bases and J lost 8 bases. CDR1 SNHLY and CDR2 FYNNEI come from the germline V gene. The chain is built from TRBV2 and TRBJ1-2, with 9 bases lining up with TRBD1. The clonotype originates from a man between 18 and 35 years old with active or convalescent COVID-19. Material: peripheral blood. This CDR3 reads CASRTGQGDGYTF. The CDR3 bases are TGTGCCAGCAGGACGGGACAGGGAGACGGCTACACCTTC.